This T cell receptor (beta chain) was documented in a study of blood T cells in healthy people across ages. Alongside a J-beta primer mix, a sample-barcoded 5' primer served in a second PCR lasting about 6 to 12 cycles. Each cDNA molecule carried a tag from a template-switch adaptor that contained 12 random nucleotides. Every sample gave at least 3 million paired-end reads containing CDR3. TCRdb reprocessed the 5' RACE reads via MiXCR and lists one record per CDR3 protein. This sample has just under 900,000 distinct CDR3 sequences, with roughly 26% found just once. Trimming removed 7 bases from V and 5 bases from J, with 15 bases in between. CDR1 is MNHEY and CDR2 is SVGAGI in the germline V gene. The CDR3 is 13 amino acids. Study-level findings and limits: It was not possible, with unsorted PBMCs, to conclusively compare naive and antigen-experienced cells.

For this clonotype: What it recognizes is unknown. A clone one base away is much larger, so this may be a read error.

The receptor was derived from a woman of 80 years or more in good health. This rearrangement joins TRBV6-5 to TRBJ2-7; possible D gene TRBD1, 5 bases. The sample was blood. CDR3 loop: CASTGLGRDEQYF. Written as DNA, the CDR3 is TGTGCCAGCACCGGCCTGGGGCGCGACGAGCAGTACTTC.